Included here is one TCR beta chain sequence, with context. Its target is unknown. This entry belongs to a study of monozygotic twins with inflammatory bowel disease. This CDR3 contains 15 residues. Germline lookup yields CDR1 KGHSH and CDR2 LQKENI. Findings of the study overall: Especially where disease activity was present, IBD patients had fewer clonotypes in common with others than healthy twins did. Resolution of different T cell subtypes was not achieved.

The authors made each sample's cDNA in eight separate reactions. Both TCRalpha and TCRbeta cDNA were subjected to two nested PCRs lasting around 15 and 9 cycles. Each CDR3 protein gets one entry in TCRdb, which reprocessed the 5' RACE reads and gives no DNA. This listing includes about 380,000 distinct CDR3 sequences. The source of this sequence is a human donor with ulcerative colitis or Crohn's disease, or a healthy co-twin of an affected twin (not recorded which). The chain is built from TRBV18 and TRBJ2-3. Sequenced sample: blood. CDR3 sequence: CASTYALDGTDTQYF.